The clone carrying this TCR beta chain was seen a few times. Its antigen is as yet unknown. No ophthalmopathy within 18 months of follow-up signified stable hyperthyroidism. Exclusion covered patients with other autoimmune diseases or uncontrolled infections (as well as pregnancy or lactation). This record comes from a study of Graves' ophthalmopathy and Graves' hyperthyroidism. RNA transcripts were the source from which TCR beta CDR3 regions were amplified. A first-round RT-PCR used HTBI primers, followed by a second-round multiplex PCR. MiXCR was run by TCRdb on the multiplex PCR reads, yielding one entry per CDR3 protein. There are some 410,000 distinct CDR3 sequences in the sample; about 21% occur only once, and under 3% lies in the top ten. Germline V lookup: CDR1 SGHAT, CDR2 FQNNGV. The CDR3 length is 14 residues. Losses at the gene ends were 3 bases for V and 7 bases for J; bases not matched to a gene: 8.

Findings of the study overall: Blood also harbored most expanded thyroid clonotypes above 0.001 frequency. Between ophthalmopathy and stable hyperthyroidism, a 13-signature model drew a separation with just over 85% sensitivity and about 81% specificity.

The sample was peripheral blood. This chain links TRBV11-2 with TRBJ2-7, with 8 positions matching TRBD2. The source is a woman under 30 with stable Graves' hyperthyroidism. CDR3 protein: CASSFGGALKEQYF. The CDR3 DNA reads as TGTGCCAGCAGCTTCGGGGGGGCTTTGAAAGAGCAGTACTTC.